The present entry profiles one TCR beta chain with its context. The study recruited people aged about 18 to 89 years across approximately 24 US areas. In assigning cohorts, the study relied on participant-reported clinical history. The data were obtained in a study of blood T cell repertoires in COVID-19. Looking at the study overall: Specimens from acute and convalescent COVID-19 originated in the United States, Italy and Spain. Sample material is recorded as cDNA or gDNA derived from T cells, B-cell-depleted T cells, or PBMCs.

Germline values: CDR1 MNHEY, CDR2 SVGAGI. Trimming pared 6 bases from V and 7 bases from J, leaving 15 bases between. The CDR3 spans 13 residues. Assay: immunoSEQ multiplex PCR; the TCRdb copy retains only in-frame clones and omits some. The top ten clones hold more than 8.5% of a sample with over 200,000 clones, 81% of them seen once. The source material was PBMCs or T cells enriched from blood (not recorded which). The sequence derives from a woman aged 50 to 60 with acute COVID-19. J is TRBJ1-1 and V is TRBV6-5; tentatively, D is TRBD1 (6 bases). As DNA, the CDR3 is TGTGCCAGCAGGGGGGCTGACAGGCGTGAAGCTTTCTTT. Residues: CASRGADRREAFF.